The TCR beta chain described here comes from a study of blood T cell repertoires in COVID-19. Study as a whole: Nucleic acid was either cDNA or gDNA, and it came from T cells, B-cell-depleted T cells, or PBMCs.

Methods used by the authors: Cell counts per sample came from amplifying reference gene primers. Measured with immunoSEQ multiplex PCR; TCRdb has only the in-frame clones, and not every one. V and J calls and clone size are as listed in that table; D and trimming were resolved from the DNA. This repertoire shows some 670,000 clones, about 90% found once; its top ten account for approximately 0.25%. The CDR3 extends over 14 amino acids. The V end was cut by 7 bases, the J end by 8 bases, with 18 bases between. The V gene's germline CDR1 is SGHRS and CDR2 YFSETQ. The origin of this receptor is a woman aged 18-29 years with acute or convalescent COVID-19. The chain employs TRBV5-1 and TRBJ1-4; D ambiguous. Sequenced material: peripheral blood. The CDR3 loop reads CASLNGEEEEKLFF. CDR3 bases: TGCGCCAGCTTAAACGGGGAGGAAGAAGAAAAACTGTTTTTT.